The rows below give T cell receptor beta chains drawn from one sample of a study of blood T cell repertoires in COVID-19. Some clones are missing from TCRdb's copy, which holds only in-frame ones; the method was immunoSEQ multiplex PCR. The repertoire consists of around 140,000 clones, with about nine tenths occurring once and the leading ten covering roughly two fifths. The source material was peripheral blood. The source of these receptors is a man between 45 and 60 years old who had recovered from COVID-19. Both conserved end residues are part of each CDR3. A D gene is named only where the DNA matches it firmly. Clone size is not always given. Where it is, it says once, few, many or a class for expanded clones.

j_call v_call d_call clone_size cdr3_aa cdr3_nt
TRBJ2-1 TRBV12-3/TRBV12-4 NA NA CASSPRVGEQFF TGTGCCAGCAGCCCCAGGGTTGGCGAGCAGTTCTTC
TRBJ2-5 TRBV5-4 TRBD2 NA CASSLLGTSGGAAETQYF TGTGCCAGCAGCTTGTTAGGGACTAGCGGGGGGGCCGCGGAAACCCAGTACTTC
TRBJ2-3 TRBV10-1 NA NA CASSELGGVGADTQYF TGCGCCAGCAGTGAACTCGGGGGAGTTGGGGCAGATACGCAGTATTTT
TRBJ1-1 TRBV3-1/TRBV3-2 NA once CASSQGRVGANTEAFF TGTGCCAGCAGCCAGGGGAGGGTCGGAGCGAACACTGAAGCTTTCTTT
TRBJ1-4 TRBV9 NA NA CASSPTGRGEKLFF TGTGCCAGCAGCCCTACAGGGAGAGGTGAAAAACTGTTTTTT
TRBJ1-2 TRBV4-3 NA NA CASSQEIHRTNYGYTF TGCGCCAGCAGCCAAGAGATCCACAGGACAAACTATGGCTACACCTTC
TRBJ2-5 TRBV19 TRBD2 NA CASSPGLAGGQETQYF TGTGCCAGTAGTCCGGGACTAGCGGGGGGCCAAGAGACCCAGTACTTC
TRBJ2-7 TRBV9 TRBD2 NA CASILAGTRGSYEQYF TGTGCCAGCATCCTAGCCGGGACTAGGGGGTCCTACGAGCAGTACTTC
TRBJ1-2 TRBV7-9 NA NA CASSLEHYGYTF TGTGCCAGCAGCTTAGAGCACTATGGCTACACCTTC
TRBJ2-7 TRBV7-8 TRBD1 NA CASIQGPQGVYEQYF TGTGCCAGCATCCAGGGTCCACAGGGGGTCTACGAGCAGTACTTC
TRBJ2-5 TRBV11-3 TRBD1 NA CASSPGQQETQYF TGTGCCAGCAGCCCGGGACAGCAAGAGACCCAGTACTTC
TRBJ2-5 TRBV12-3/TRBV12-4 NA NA CASSTSSSETQYF TGTGCCAGCAGTACGTCTAGCTCAGAGACCCAGTACTTC
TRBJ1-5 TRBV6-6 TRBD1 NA CASRRGQGDGQPQHF TGTGCCAGCAGGAGAGGACAGGGGGACGGTCAGCCCCAGCATTTT
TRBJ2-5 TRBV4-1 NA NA CASSQAVQETQYF TGCGCCAGCAGCCAAGCAGTCCAAGAGACCCAGTACTTC
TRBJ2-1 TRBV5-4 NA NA CASSLGLEYNEQFF TGTGCCAGCAGCTTGGGGTTAGAATACAATGAGCAGTTCTTC
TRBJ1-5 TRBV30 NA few CAWSAGAGINQPQHF TGTGCCTGGAGTGCAGGAGCAGGGATCAATCAGCCCCAGCATTTT
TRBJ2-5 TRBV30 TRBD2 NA CAWSVGLAGMQETQYF TGTGCCTGGAGTGTGGGGCTAGCGGGGATGCAAGAGACCCAGTACTTC
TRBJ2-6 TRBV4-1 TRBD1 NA CASSQDWDRGLAGANVLTF TGCGCCAGCAGCCAGGACTGGGACAGGGGGCTTGCTGGGGCCAACGTCCTGACTTTC
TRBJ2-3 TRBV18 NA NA CASSPPLGTDTQYF TGTGCCAGCTCACCACCTCTTGGCACAGATACGCAGTATTTT
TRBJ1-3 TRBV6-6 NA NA CATDSGTGNTIYF TGTGCCACCGACTCGGGGACTGGAAACACCATATATTTT
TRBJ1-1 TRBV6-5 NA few CASRSSLGSNTEAFF TGTGCCAGCCGCTCTAGCCTAGGGAGTAACACTGAAGCTTTCTTT
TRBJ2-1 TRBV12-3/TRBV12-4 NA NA CASSNANEQFF TGTGCCAGCAGCAATGCGAATGAGCAGTTCTTC
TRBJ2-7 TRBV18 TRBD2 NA CASSPPQLAGGRYEQYF TGTGCCAGCTCACCACCGCAGCTAGCGGGGGGGAGGTACGAGCAGTACTTC
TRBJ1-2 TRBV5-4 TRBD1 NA CASSLGTAWGGYTF TGTGCCAGCAGCCTAGGGACAGCTTGGGGTGGCTACACCTTC
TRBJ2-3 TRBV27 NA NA CASSLIGGRRGGTDTQYF TGTGCCAGCAGTTTAATCGGGGGAAGGCGGGGCGGGACAGATACGCAGTATTTT
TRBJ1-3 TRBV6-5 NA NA CASRRSSANTIYF TGTGCCAGCCGTCGTTCAAGCGCAAACACCATATATTTT
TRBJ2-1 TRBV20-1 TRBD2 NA CSASLAAGGNNEQFF TGCAGTGCTAGTCTCGCGGCGGGGGGGAACAATGAGCAGTTCTTC
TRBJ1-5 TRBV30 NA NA CAWSWKGGNQPQHF TGTGCCTGGAGTTGGAAAGGGGGCAATCAGCCCCAGCATTTT
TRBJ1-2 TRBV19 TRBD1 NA CASRWWTGPVGYTF TGTGCCAGTAGATGGTGGACAGGGCCCGTGGGCTACACCTTC
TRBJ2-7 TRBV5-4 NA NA CASSLPRAALDEQYF TGTGCCAGCAGCTTGCCGAGAGCGGCTCTGGACGAGCAGTACTTC
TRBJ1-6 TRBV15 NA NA CATSREMTREGSPLHF TGTGCCACCAGCAGAGAGATGACGAGGGAAGGTTCACCCCTCCACTTT
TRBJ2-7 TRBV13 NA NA CASSSQGGGTVRTYEQYF TGTGCCAGCAGCTCGCAGGGGGGCGGGACAGTGAGGACGTACGAGCAGTACTTC
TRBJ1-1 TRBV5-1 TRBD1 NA CASSVDRAGEAFF TGCGCCAGCAGCGTAGACAGGGCTGGGGAAGCTTTCTTT
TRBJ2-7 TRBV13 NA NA CASSPSWPLGYEQYF TGTGCCAGCAGTCCCTCGTGGCCCCTTGGCTACGAGCAGTACTTC
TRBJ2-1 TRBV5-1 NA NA CASSLGPVSSYNEQFF TGCGCCAGCAGCTTGGGTCCGGTGAGCTCCTACAATGAGCAGTTCTTC
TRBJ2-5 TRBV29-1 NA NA CSVSKGGGETQYF TGCAGCGTTAGTAAGGGGGGAGGGGAGACCCAGTACTTC
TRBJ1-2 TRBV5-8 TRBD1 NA CASSSSSGGLRPYGYTF TGTGCCAGCAGTAGCTCGTCAGGGGGCTTACGACCCTATGGCTACACCTTC
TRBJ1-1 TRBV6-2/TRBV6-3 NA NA CASSHYPGAADTEAFF TGTGCCAGCAGTCATTATCCAGGGGCTGCGGACACTGAAGCTTTCTTT